Shown below are 4 T cell receptor beta chains from a single sample sequenced in a study of blood T cell repertoires in COVID-19. Here immunoSEQ multiplex PCR was the method, and the copy in TCRdb shows in-frame clones only, minus some. The sample yields over 75,000 clones, roughly 84% seen once. The sequencing sample was made of peripheral blood. Receptor source: a woman at least 80 years old with acute or convalescent COVID-19.

In regard to this clone: One end of the junction does not line up with germline, which may come from a read error. The CDR3 protein is CASSWGPPF. The CDR3 DNA sequence: TGCGCCAGCAGCTGGGGGCCCCCCTTC. J is TRBJ1-2 and V is TRBV5-1; tentative D call: TRBD1 (6 bases). This CDR3 is built from 9 residues. From germline, CDR1 is SGHRS and CDR2 YFSETQ.

The chain links TRBV6-2 or TRBV6-3 to TRBJ1-1; the D is unclear. Trimming removed 4 bases from V and 3 bases from J, with 12 bases in between. The CDR3 totals 14 residues. CDR1 and CDR2 (germline): MNHEY, SVGEGT. The CDR3 spells CASSFSSGDTEAFF. Here the CDR3 DNA reads TGTGCCAGCAGTTTTAGTTCCGGGGACACTGAAGCTTTCTTT.

This clone was counted once. The chain recombines TRBV15 with TRBJ1-5, with 7 nucleotides matching TRBD1. Germline V CDR1 and CDR2: LNHNV, YYDKDF (reference sequence). V shed 0 bases, J shed 2 bases, and the junction held 13 bases outside the gene matches. This CDR3 comprises 19 residues. CDR3 sequence (DNA): TGTGCCACCAGCAGAGATCTTATTACCGGGACAGATGGCAATCAGCCCCAGCATTTT. Translation: CATSRDLITGTDGNQPQHF.

V gene TRBV27 combines with J gene TRBJ2-7, with D hard to call. Germline V gene sequence: CDR1 MNHEY, CDR2 SMNVEV (reference sequence). Trimming shortened V by 3 bases and J by 4 bases, and 19 bases separated the two germline ends. The CDR3 consists of 16 residues. The CDR3 loop reads CASSFLPQYPIYEQYF. The CDR3 bases are TGTGCCAGCAGTTTCCTCCCCCAGTACCCCATTTACGAGCAGTACTTC.